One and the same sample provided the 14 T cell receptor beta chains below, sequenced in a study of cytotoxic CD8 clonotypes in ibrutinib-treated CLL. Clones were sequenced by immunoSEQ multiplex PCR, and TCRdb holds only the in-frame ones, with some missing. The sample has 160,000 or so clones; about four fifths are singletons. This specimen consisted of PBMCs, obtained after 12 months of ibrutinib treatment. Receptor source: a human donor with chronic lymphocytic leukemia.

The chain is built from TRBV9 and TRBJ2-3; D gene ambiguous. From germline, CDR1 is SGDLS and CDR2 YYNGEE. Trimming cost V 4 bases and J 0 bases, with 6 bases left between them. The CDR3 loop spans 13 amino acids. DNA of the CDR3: TGTGCCAGCAGCAGTACTAGCACAGATACGCAGTATTTT. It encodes CASSSTSTDTQYF.

The DNA for the CDR3 is TGTGCCAGCAGCTCCTCAGTTACCCGGGACAGGGCGAACGAGCAGTACTTC. The encoded protein is CASSSSVTRDRANEQYF. This chain connects TRBV7-2 to TRBJ2-7; 9 bases fit TRBD1. The germline gives CDR1 SGHTA, CDR2 FQGNSA. V dropped 4 bases and J dropped 5; count of bases not matched to a gene: 15. The CDR3 runs 17 residues.

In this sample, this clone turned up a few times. The CDR3 region has the DNA TGTGCCAGTAGATACAACAGGGGTAGCAATCAGCCCCAGCATTTT. Translation gives CASRYNRGSNQPQHF. The chain is built from TRBV19 and TRBJ1-5; 7 bases map to TRBD1. CDR1 LNHDA and CDR2 SQIVND come from the germline V gene (reference sequence). V lost 6 bases to trimming and J lost 0 bases; unmatched junction nucleotides: 5. The CDR3 loop spans 15 amino acids.

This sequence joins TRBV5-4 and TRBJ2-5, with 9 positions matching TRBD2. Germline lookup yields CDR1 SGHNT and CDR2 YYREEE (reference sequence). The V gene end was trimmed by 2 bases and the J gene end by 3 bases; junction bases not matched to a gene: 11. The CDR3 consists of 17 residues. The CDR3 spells CASSFGSSRGGKETQYF. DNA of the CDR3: TGTGCCAGCAGCTTCGGGAGCTCGCGGGGGGGAAAAGAGACCCAGTACTTC.

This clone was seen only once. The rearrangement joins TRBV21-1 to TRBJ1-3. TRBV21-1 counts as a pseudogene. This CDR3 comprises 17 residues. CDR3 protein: CASSERRFRFSGNTIYF. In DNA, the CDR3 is TGTGCCAGCAGCGAAAGGAGGTTCCGGTTCTCTGGAAACACCATATATTTT.

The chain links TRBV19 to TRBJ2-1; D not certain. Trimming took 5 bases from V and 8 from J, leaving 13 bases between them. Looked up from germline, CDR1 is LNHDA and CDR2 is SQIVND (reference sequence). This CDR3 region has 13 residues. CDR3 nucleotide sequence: TGTGCCAGTAGTGCTCCATCTCTCGATGAGCAGTTCTTC. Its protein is CASSAPSLDEQFF.

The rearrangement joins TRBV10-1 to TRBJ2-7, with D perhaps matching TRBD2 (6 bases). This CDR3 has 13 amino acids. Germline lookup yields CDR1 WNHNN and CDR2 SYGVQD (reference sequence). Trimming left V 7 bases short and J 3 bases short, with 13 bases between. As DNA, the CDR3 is TGCGCCAGCACAGGGAGGTGCTACTACGAGCAGTACTTC. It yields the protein CASTGRCYYEQYF.

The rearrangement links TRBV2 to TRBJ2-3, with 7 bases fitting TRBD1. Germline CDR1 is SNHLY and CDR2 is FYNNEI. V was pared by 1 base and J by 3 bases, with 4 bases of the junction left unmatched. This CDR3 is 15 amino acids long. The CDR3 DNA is TGTGCCAGCAGTGAAGGAAACAGGGGTACAGATACGCAGTATTTT. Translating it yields CASSEGNRGTDTQYF.

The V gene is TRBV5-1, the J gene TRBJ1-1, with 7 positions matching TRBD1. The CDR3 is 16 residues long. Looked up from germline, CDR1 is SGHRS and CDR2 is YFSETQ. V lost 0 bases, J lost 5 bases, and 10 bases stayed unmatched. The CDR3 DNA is TGCGCCAGCAGCTTGGGTCTAGGGACAGTAAAGACTGAAGCTTTCTTT. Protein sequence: CASSLGLGTVKTEAFF.

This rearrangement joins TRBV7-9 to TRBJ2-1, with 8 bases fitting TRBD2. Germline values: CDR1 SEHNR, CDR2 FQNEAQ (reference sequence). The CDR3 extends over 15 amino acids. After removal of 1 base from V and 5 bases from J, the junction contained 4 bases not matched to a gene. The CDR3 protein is CASSLVGTSNNEQFF. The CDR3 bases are TGTGCCAGCAGCTTAGTCGGGACTAGTAACAATGAGCAGTTCTTC.

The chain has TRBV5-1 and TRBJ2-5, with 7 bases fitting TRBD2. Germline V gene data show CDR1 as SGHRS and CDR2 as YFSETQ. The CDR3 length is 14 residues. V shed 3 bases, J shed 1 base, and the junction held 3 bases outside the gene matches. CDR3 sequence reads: CASSSRETQETQYF. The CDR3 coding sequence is TGCGCCAGCAGCTCGCGGGAGACCCAAGAGACCCAGTACTTC.

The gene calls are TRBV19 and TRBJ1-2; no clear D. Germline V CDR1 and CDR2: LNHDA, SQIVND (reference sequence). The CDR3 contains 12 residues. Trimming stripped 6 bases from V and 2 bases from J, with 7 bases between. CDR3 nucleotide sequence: TGTGCCAGTAGCCCAGTAAACTATGGCTACACCTTC. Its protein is CASSPVNYGYTF.

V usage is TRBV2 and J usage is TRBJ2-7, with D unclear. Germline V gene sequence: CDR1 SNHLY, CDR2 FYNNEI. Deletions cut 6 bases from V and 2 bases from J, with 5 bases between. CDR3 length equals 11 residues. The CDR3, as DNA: TGTGCCAGCAGCGATCCCTACGAGCAGTACTTC. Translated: CASSDPYEQYF.

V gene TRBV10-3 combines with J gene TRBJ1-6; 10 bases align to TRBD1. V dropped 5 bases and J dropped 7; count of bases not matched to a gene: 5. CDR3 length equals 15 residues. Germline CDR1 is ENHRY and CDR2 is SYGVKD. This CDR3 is CAISSDRGRNSPLHF. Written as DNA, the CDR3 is TGTGCCATCAGTTCCGACAGGGGGCGAAATTCACCCCTCCACTTT.